A single sample is the source of the 29 T cell receptor beta chains below, sequenced in a study of blood T cell repertoires in COVID-19. This table comes from immunoSEQ multiplex PCR, and its TCRdb copy is limited to in-frame clones, with some not included. This table holds 30,000 to 40,000 clones, roughly 80% found once. Sequencing input: peripheral blood. Source of these receptors: an elderly man with acute or convalescent COVID-19.

This clone was detected once. The chain is built from TRBV3-1 (or the pseudogene TRBV3-2) and TRBJ2-2; D might be TRBD2 (6 bases). This CDR3 contains 15 residues. V was cut by 4 bases and J by 8 bases, with 17 bases left in between. Germline V gives CDR1 LGHDT, CDR2 YNNKEL (reference sequence). The CDR3 DNA is TGTGCCAGCAGCCCCAATCTGGGGGGAGCTGGGGAGCTGTTTTTT. Protein: CASSPNLGGAGELFF.

J is TRBJ1-3 and V is TRBV18; D is ambiguous. Trimming removed 1 base at V and 4 bases at J, with 11 bases between. The CDR3 has 15 residues. The germline CDR1 and CDR2 sequences are KGHSH and LQKENI. CDR3 in amino acids: CASSPQPGSGNTIYF. The CDR3 nucleotides are TGTGCCAGCTCACCACAACCGGGGTCCGGAAACACCATATATTTT.

This clone is a singleton in its sample. V is TRBV7-9 and J is TRBJ2-2, with D maybe TRBD2 (6 bases). The V end was cut by 5 bases, the J end by 6 bases, with 19 bases between. CDR1 SEHNR and CDR2 FQNEAQ come from the germline V gene (reference sequence). This CDR3 is built from 16 residues. The CDR3 DNA reads as TGTGCCAGCAGCCGCGCCGGGACTGCTGGCTCCGGGGAGCTGTTTTTT. Its protein is CASSRAGTAGSGELFF.

The genes are TRBV5-4 and TRBJ2-5; D is perhaps TRBD2 (6 bases). This CDR3 is built from 15 residues. The germline CDR1 and CDR2 sequences are SGHNT and YYREEE (reference sequence). Trimming shortened V by 1 base and J by 5 bases, and 15 bases separated the two germline ends. CDR3 sequence reads: CASSLYQGGWETQYF. CDR3 coding DNA: TGTGCCAGCAGCTTGTACCAGGGAGGTTGGGAGACCCAGTACTTC.

J is TRBJ2-3 and V is TRBV5-6; TRBD2 aligns across 7 bases. The CDR3 sequence is 16 residues long. The V segment lost 1 base and the J segment 2 bases; nucleotides outside the gene matches: 7. Looked up from germline, CDR1 is SGHDT and CDR2 is YYEEEE. DNA for the CDR3: TGTGCCAGCAGCTTGTATGGGGGGGTGCCCACAGATACGCAGTATTTT. Its protein is CASSLYGGVPTDTQYF.

The table lists this clone with a few counts. The genes are TRBV12-3 or TRBV12-4 and TRBJ2-7; tentatively, D is TRBD1 (6 bases). The CDR3 is 12 amino acids. With 5 bases removed from V and 2 bases from J, the gap between germline ends came to 7 bases. The CDR3 loop is CASSQGTYEQYF. The CDR3 DNA reads as TGTGCCAGCAGTCAGGGGACCTACGAGCAGTACTTC.

The CDR3 region has the DNA TGTGCCAGCAGCTTAGAGAACAGGCTATACGAGCAGTACTTC. Translating gives CASSLENRLYEQYF. The chain has TRBV11-2 and TRBJ2-7; D may be TRBD1 (5 bases). V lost 0 bases and J 4 bases, leaving 10 bases between the germline ends. This CDR3 contains 14 residues. In germline, CDR1 is SGHAT, CDR2 FQNNGV. The full variable domain, completed using reference TRBV11-2 and TRBJ2-7, is EAGVAQSPRYKIIEKRQSVAFWCNPISGHATLYWYQQILGQGPKLLIQFQNNGVVDDSQLPKDRFSAERLKGVDSTLKIQPAKLEDSAVYLCASSLENRLYEQYFGPGTRLTVT.

This sequence joins TRBV7-2 and TRBJ2-5, with TRBD1 identical over 8 bases. Losses at the gene ends were 5 bases for V and 4 bases for J; bases not matched to a gene: 6. Germline lookup yields CDR1 SGHTA and CDR2 FQGNSA. This CDR3 spans 14 amino acids. The CDR3 reads CASSHDRGGETQYF. The DNA for the CDR3 is TGTGCCAGCAGCCACGACAGGGGTGGAGAGACCCAGTACTTC.

The genes are TRBV13 and TRBJ2-2; TRBD1 matches 9 bases. CDR3 length equals 16 residues. CDR1 and CDR2 from the germline V gene are PRHDT and FYEKMQ (reference sequence). With V trimmed by 2 bases and J by 7 bases, 8 bases remained unmatched. The CDR3 bases are TGTGCCAGCAGCTTAAGGAACAGGGGGCCAGGCGGGGAGCTGTTTTTT. This translates into CASSLRNRGPGGELFF.

The chain has TRBV6-5 and TRBJ1-6, with D maybe TRBD1 (6 bases). CDR1 MNHEY and CDR2 SVGAGI come from the germline V gene. The CDR3 spans 14 residues. Trimming took off 0 bases at V and 11 bases at J, with 11 bases between the two ends. CDR3 coding DNA: TGTGCCAGCAGTTACTCGACAGGCGAGGCACCCCTCCACTTT. It encodes CASSYSTGEAPLHF.

The rearrangement joins TRBV30 to TRBJ1-1, with TRBD1 matching over 7 bases. Germline V gene sequence: CDR1 GTSNPN, CDR2 SVGIG (reference sequence). V was clipped by 3 bases and J by 5 bases; unmatched bases: 3. The CDR3 runs 12 residues. The CDR3 nucleotides are TGTGCCTGGAGACAGGGGAGGACTGAAGCTTTCTTT. Protein product: CAWRQGRTEAFF.

This clone has a single count. V gene TRBV9 combines with J gene TRBJ2-3, with 9 nucleotides matching TRBD2. V lost 0 bases and J lost 2; bases outside the gene matches: 7. CDR1 and CDR2 (germline): SGDLS, YYNGEE. This CDR3 is built from 17 residues. The CDR3 here is CASSVAGLAGVTDTQYF. Written as DNA, the CDR3 is TGTGCCAGCAGCGTAGCAGGTTTAGCGGGAGTCACAGATACGCAGTATTTT.

V and J are TRBV29-1 and TRBJ2-3; TRBD2 agrees at 10 bases. J gave up 5 bases and V 5 bases, and 10 bases lay outside the gene matches. This CDR3 has 15 amino acids. Germline V gives CDR1 SQVTM, CDR2 ANQGSEA. The CDR3 DNA reads TGCAGCGTTCCCGGGCTAGCGGGAGCCGGAGATACGCAGTATTTT. As protein: CSVPGLAGAGDTQYF.

This clone was recorded a few times. The chain is built from TRBV12-3 or TRBV12-4 and TRBJ2-3, with D perhaps TRBD2 (6 bases). The CDR3 length is 13 residues. V was cut by 4 bases and J by 13 bases, with 18 bases left in between. As DNA, the CDR3 is TGTGCCAGCAGTTCGCTCGGGACTTCTCTGGAGTATTTT. Amino acid sequence: CASSSLGTSLEYF.

The rearrangement uses TRBV30 and TRBJ2-4; a weak D match, TRBD2 (5 bases). The CDR3 covers 14 residues. Trimming took 2 bases from V and 4 from J, leaving 12 bases between them. The germline gives CDR1 GTSNPN, CDR2 SVGIG (reference sequence). The CDR3 protein is CAWSISGSKNIQYF. CDR3 sequence (DNA): TGTGCCTGGAGTATCAGTGGGAGTAAAAACATTCAGTACTTC.

CDR3 protein: CASRGQPNTGELFF. The CDR3 DNA follows: TGTGCCAGCAGGGGACAACCGAACACCGGGGAGCTGTTTTTT. The gene calls are TRBV28 and TRBJ2-2; a possible D gene is TRBD1 (6 bases). Trimming took off 6 bases at V and 0 bases at J, with 8 bases between the two ends. CDR3 length equals 14 residues. Germline V gene data show CDR1 as MDHEN and CDR2 as SYDVKM.

The V gene is TRBV9, the J gene TRBJ1-1; 7 bases match TRBD1. V shed 1 base and J 6 bases; nucleotides not matched to a gene: 6. This CDR3 has 14 amino acids. From germline, CDR1 is SGDLS and CDR2 YYNGEE. CDR3 sequence reads: CASSVSPGGPEAFF. Written as DNA, the CDR3 is TGTGCCAGCAGCGTAAGCCCAGGGGGACCTGAAGCTTTCTTT.

J is TRBJ1-2 and V is TRBV4-3, with D uncertain. V shed 1 base and J shed 4 bases, with 7 bases lying between them. Germline assignment: CDR1 LGHNA and CDR2 YSLEER. This CDR3 contains 13 residues. The CDR3 sequence is CASSQGTAYGYTF. The CDR3, as DNA: TGCGCCAGCAGCCAAGGCACAGCCTATGGCTACACCTTC.

Only a few counts were recorded for this clone. V gene TRBV7-3 combines with J gene TRBJ2-1; TRBD2 agrees at 8 bases. J gave up 2 bases and V 5 bases, and 8 bases lay outside the gene matches. The CDR3 has 16 residues. Germline-derived CDR1 and CDR2 are SGHTA and FQGTGA. The CDR3 region is CASSTSSGATYNEQFF. The CDR3 DNA sequence: TGTGCCAGCAGCACCAGTAGCGGGGCGACCTACAATGAGCAGTTCTTC.

J is TRBJ2-2 and V is TRBV2, with 7 bases lining up with TRBD2. The CDR3 totals 18 residues. V lost 0 bases, J lost 4 bases, and 11 bases stayed unmatched. Germline V gene data show CDR1 as SNHLY and CDR2 as FYNNEI. The CDR3 protein is CASSEARGAGSLTGELFF. The CDR3 nucleotides are TGTGCCAGCAGTGAAGCGCGGGGAGCGGGGTCGCTCACCGGGGAGCTGTTTTTT.

J is TRBJ2-5 and V is TRBV5-1; possible D gene TRBD2, 5 bases. CDR1 SGHRS and CDR2 YFSETQ come from the germline V gene. The CDR3 is made up of 14 amino acids. V dropped 1 base and J dropped 3 bases, with 10 bases sitting between them. The CDR3 DNA reads TGCGCCAGCAGCTTGTTAGTGGGAGAAGAGACCCAGTACTTC. As protein: CASSLLVGEETQYF. Together with reference TRBV5-1 and TRBJ2-5, the CDR3 gives the full variable domain: KAGVTQTPRYLIKTRGQQVTLSCSPISGHRSVSWYQQTPGQGLQFLFEYFSETQRNKGNFPGRFSGRQFSNSRSEMNVSTLELGDSALYLCASSLLVGEETQYFGPGTRLLVL.

V is TRBV7-2 and J is TRBJ1-5; the D gene is possibly TRBD1 (5 bases). V was trimmed by 1 base and J by 3 bases, leaving 10 bases between them. The V gene's germline CDR1 is SGHTA and CDR2 FQGNSA. The CDR3 runs to 15 residues. The CDR3 here is CASSLGDFNNQPQHF. The CDR3, as DNA: TGTGCCAGCAGCTTAGGGGACTTTAACAATCAGCCCCAGCATTTT.

The chain links TRBV7-3 to TRBJ2-2, with D possibly matching TRBD2 (6 bases). Germline V gene sequence: CDR1 SGHTA, CDR2 FQGTGA. The V gene lost 6 bases and the J gene lost 3 bases, with 11 bases spanning the gap. This CDR3 contains 14 residues. CDR3 loop: CASSAEGYTGELFF. CDR3 DNA sequence: TGTGCCAGCAGTGCGGAGGGGTACACCGGGGAGCTGTTTTTT.

This chain joins TRBV30 and TRBJ2-3; maybe TRBD2 (5 bases). Germline V lookup: CDR1 GTSNPN, CDR2 SVGIG (reference sequence). This CDR3 comprises 13 residues. The ends were cut back, 3 bases at V and 4 bases at J, with 11 bases in the middle. In DNA, the CDR3 is TGTGCCTGGAGCGGACTTCGTGCAGATACGCAGTATTTT. This sequence encodes CAWSGLRADTQYF.

The chain joins TRBV18 to TRBJ2-7; TRBD1 aligns across 8 bases. CDR3 length equals 12 residues. The germline V gene encodes CDR1 KGHSH and CDR2 LQKENI. The ends lost 3 bases at V and 6 bases at J; junction bases unmatched: 1. The CDR3 DNA follows: TGTGCCAGCTCACCCGACAGGGGCGAGCAGTACTTC. It codes for CASSPDRGEQYF.

V and J are TRBV18 and TRBJ2-3, with 9 bases identical to TRBD2. Germline lookup yields CDR1 KGHSH and CDR2 LQKENI. Losses at the gene ends were 2 bases for V and 4 bases for J; bases not matched to a gene: 4. The CDR3 extends over 15 amino acids. This chain's CDR3 is CASSPGGRAPDTQYF. The CDR3, as DNA: TGTGCCAGCTCACCAGGCGGGAGGGCCCCAGATACGCAGTATTTT.

This rearrangement joins TRBV9 to TRBJ2-3, with TRBD2 matching over 9 bases. This CDR3 has 16 residues. Trimming removed 4 bases from V and 6 bases from J; junction bases left unmatched: 12. Germline CDR1 is SGDLS and CDR2 is YYNGEE. The CDR3 loop reads CASSRRGGGGRDTQYF. The CDR3 DNA reads as TGTGCCAGCAGCCGCCGAGGCGGGGGGGGTCGGGATACGCAGTATTTT.

V is TRBV4-3 and J is TRBJ2-3; a weak D match, TRBD1 (6 bases). V lost 4 bases, J lost 1 base, and 12 bases lay in between. The CDR3 consists of 15 residues. Per germline, CDR1 LGHNA and CDR2 YSLEER. The CDR3: CASSPQGSGTDTQYF. CDR3 DNA sequence: TGCGCCAGCAGCCCACAGGGATCCGGCACAGATACGCAGTATTTT.

The chain uses TRBV30 and TRBJ1-5; weak D call: TRBD1 (6 bases). V shed 1 base and J shed 3 bases, with 10 bases lying between them. Germline CDR1 reads GTSNPN; CDR2 reads SVGIG (reference sequence). The CDR3 is 14 amino acids. The DNA for the CDR3 is TGTGCCTGGAGTGCGGGACAAGACAATCAGCCCCAGCATTTT. It is translated as CAWSAGQDNQPQHF.